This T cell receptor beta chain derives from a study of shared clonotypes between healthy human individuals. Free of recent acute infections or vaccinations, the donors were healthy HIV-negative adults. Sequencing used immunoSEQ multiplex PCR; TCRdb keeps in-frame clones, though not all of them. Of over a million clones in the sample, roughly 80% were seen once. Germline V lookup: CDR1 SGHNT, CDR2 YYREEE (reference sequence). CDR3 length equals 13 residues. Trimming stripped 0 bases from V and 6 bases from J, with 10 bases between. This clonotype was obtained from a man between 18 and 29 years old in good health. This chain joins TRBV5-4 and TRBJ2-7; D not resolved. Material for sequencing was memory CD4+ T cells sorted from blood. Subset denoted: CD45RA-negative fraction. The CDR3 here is CASSLGARSEQYF. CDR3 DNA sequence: TGTGCCAGCAGCTTGGGAGCTCGGAGCGAGCAGTACTTC.